This section outlines one TCR beta chain sequence together with its context. What this receptor recognizes is not known. Base qualities are not at hand, and no much larger clone is one base apart. This record belongs to a study of blood T cell repertoires in COVID-19 (TCRdb year 2020). For context, the study as a whole: Collaborator samples came from the United States, Italy and Spain and covered acute and convalescent phases of COVID-19. The material from the prospective study consisted of cDNA or gDNA derived from T cells, B-cell-depleted T cells, or PBMCs. Deeply sampled blood TCRbeta repertoires from subjects exposed to, actively infected with, or recovered from COVID-19 were included in the dataset. The repertoires were made available in a free public database intended to serve as a resource for research on the immune response to SARS-CoV-2. The samples were drawn from the first 160 participants of the ongoing ImmuneRACE study and from 950 to 1,500 subjects provided by 6 global collaborators. Sample metadata almost always included a de-identified subject ID, COVID-19 status, age in years and sex. Where available, HLA class I and class II types were obtained from metadata supplied by the sample provider rather than from assay-based typing. The investigation overall reported the following: The quantity of clinical and demographic metadata differed by source and by participant and was supplied without curation.

Each collaborating institution followed its own protocols to collect whole blood in K2EDTA tubes. For TCRbeta analysis, collaborators shipped samples as frozen whole blood, isolated PBMCs, or DNA extracted from either of those sample types. From the cysteine up to the phenylalanine, the CDR3 has a length of 14 residues. CDR3 DNA is the only sequence kept; it has 42 bases, read in frame from the first base. The germline V gene provides CDR1 MNHEY and CDR2 SVGAGI. V is pared back by 5 bases and J by 4 bases, with 14 bases lying between the germline termini. The immunoSEQ Assay, a bias-controlled multiplex PCR, was used to amplify TCRbeta CDR3 regions from genomic DNA. For the original study's pipeline: The number of nucleated cells in each sample was estimated by amplification of reference gene primers within the assay. Sequence reads were collapsed and filtered to measure the absolute abundance of every unique TCRbeta CDR3 rearrangement. For each sample, productive Simpson clonality was calculated as the square root of Simpson's diversity index across productive rearrangements. The table was pulled from immuneACCESS by TCRdb, which kept in-frame rearrangements only. Such tables lose some clones; where checked, under half of the loss comes from unresolved V genes, and the rest has no known cause. D and trimming were read from the DNA, whereas the V and J calls and clone size are those reported in that table. A total of about 210,000 clones appear in this sample, 70% to 90% of them only once. Under 0.9% of the sample lies in the top ten.

The clonotype originates from a middle-aged man with acute or convalescent COVID-19. The chain was built from TRBV6-5 and TRBJ1-2; the D gene is not confidently resolved. The source material was peripheral blood. Read as DNA, the sequence is TGTGCCAGCAGTCGCTCCGGGGTTGGCTATGGCTACACCTTC. Translated, it reads CASSRSGVGYGYTF.